This T cell receptor beta chain is from a study of T-cell reconstitution after alpha-beta-depleted transplantation in children. The V and J ends lost 0 bases and 4 bases respectively, with 10 bases between them. Germline V CDR1 and CDR2: SEHNR, FQNEAQ (reference sequence). The CDR3 extends over 14 amino acids. Unique molecular identifiers tagged the TCRbeta library. MiXCR, run by TCRdb on the PCR reads, gives a single entry per CDR3 protein. Found here are 200,000 to 250,000 distinct CDR3 sequences, around 9.6% of them singletons; the top ten hold over 5.5%. Sequenced here: PBMCs from the stem cell graft donor, sampled from the stem cell graft. The chain couples TRBV7-9 to TRBJ2-7, with D unclear. This TCR came from a human donor who donated a stem cell graft to a child with acute lymphoblastic leukemia. The CDR3 loop is CASSLAVGKYEQYF. In nucleotides, the CDR3 is TGTGCCAGCAGCTTAGCGGTAGGGAAGTACGAGCAGTACTTC.